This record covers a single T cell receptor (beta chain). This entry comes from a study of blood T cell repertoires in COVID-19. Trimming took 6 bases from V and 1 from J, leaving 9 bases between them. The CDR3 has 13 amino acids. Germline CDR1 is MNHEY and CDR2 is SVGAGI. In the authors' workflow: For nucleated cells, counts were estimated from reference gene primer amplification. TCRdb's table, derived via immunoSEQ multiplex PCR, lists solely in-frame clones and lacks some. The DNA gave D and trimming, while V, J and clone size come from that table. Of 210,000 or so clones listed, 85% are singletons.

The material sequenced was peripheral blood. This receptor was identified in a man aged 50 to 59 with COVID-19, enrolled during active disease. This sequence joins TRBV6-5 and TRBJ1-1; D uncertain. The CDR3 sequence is CASRVNKNTEAFF. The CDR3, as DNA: TGTGCCAGCAGGGTAAACAAGAACACTGAAGCTTTCTTT.